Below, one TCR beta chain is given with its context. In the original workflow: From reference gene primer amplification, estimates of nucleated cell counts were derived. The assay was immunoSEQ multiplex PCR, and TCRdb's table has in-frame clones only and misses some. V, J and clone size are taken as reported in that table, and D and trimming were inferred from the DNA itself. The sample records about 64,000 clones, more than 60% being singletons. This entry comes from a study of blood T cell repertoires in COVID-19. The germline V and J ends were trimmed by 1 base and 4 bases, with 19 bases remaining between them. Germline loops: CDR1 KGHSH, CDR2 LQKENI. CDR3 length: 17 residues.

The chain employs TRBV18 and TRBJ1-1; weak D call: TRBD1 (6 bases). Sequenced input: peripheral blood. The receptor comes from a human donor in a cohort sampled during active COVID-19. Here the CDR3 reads CASSPRGGGGWGTEAFF. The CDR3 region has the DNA TGTGCCAGCTCACCACGCGGGGGGGGCGGATGGGGCACTGAAGCTTTCTTT.